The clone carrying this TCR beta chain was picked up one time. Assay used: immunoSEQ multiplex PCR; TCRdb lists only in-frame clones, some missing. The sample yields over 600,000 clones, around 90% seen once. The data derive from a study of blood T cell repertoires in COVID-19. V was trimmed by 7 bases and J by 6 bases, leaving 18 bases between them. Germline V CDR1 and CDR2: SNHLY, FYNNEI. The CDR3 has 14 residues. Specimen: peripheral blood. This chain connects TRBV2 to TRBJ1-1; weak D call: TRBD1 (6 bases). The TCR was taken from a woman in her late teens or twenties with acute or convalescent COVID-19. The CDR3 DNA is TGTGCCAGCACCCCCCAAGGGGGATTCGCTGAAGCTTTCTTT. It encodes CASTPQGGFAEAFF.